The clone carrying this T cell receptor (beta chain) was counted only a few times. Its antigen is as yet unknown. The sample originates from a study of T cell repertoires in cytomegalovirus infection. Study-wide context: Indications of both CMV infection and matching HLA type were provided by public TCR beta signatures. Findings and limits, study-wide: HLA-C-restricted, CMV-specific TCR beta clonotypes were dominant ex vivo.

In TCRdb, the reads were re-called with MiXCR into one record per CDR3 protein. The sample includes about half a million distinct CDR3 sequences, roughly a third of them seen just once. This CDR3 has 14 residues. V was clipped by 5 bases and J by 3 bases, with 11 bases between them. Germline values: CDR1 SGHAT, CDR2 FQNNGV. This material consisted of cultured PBMCs, taken from culture after CMV antigen stimulation. This TCR was recovered from a human donor in good health (CMV status not recorded). Some clones in this sample may be carry-over from other donors' samples. The V call is TRBV11-2, the J call TRBJ2-4; D perhaps matches TRBD2 (5 bases). CDR3 sequence (DNA): TGTGCCAGCAGCGCCCTTCGGGACAAAAACATTCAGTACTTC. This encodes CASSALRDKNIQYF.